The clone carrying this T cell receptor beta chain appeared many times. Researchers prepared the TCRbeta library using unique molecular identifiers, the study reports. TCRdb processed the PCR reads anew with MiXCR; each CDR3 protein has one entry. The sample holds 200,000 to 250,000 distinct CDR3 sequences; about 12% are singletons and the top ten take 2% to 3%. These data come from a study of T-cell reconstitution after alpha-beta-depleted transplantation in children. Germline V gives CDR1 SGHTA, CDR2 FQGNSA. V was cut by 4 bases and J by 0 bases, with 9 bases left in between. The CDR3 sequence is 15 residues long.

The chain has TRBV7-2 and TRBJ2-2; D remains unclear. This sample comprised PBMCs from the stem cell graft donor, obtained from the stem cell graft. The TCR sequence derives from a human donor who donated a stem cell graft to a child with acute lymphoblastic leukemia. CDR3 amino acids: CASSWRSSNTGELFF. CDR3 nucleotides: TGTGCCAGCAGCTGGCGGAGTTCGAACACCGGGGAGCTGTTTTTT.